The T cell receptor (beta chain) described here comes from a study of shared clonotypes between healthy human individuals. Across the whole study: Three CD4 naive, three CD4 memory, two CD8 naive and one CD8 memory plate were used per donor.

V lost 8 bases to trimming and J lost 3 bases; unmatched junction nucleotides: 1. Germline V lookup: CDR1 MNHEY, CDR2 SVGAGI. This CDR3 contains 12 residues. Study-level results: It was observed that 5% to 6.5% of naive CD4 clonotypes were shared across several donors. Relative to memory subsets, naive subsets generally showed larger estimated richness.

Profiled with immunoSEQ multiplex PCR; TCRdb holds only in-frame clones, not every one. The sample includes 85,000 to 100,000 clones, approximately 63% of them seen just once. This clone appeared a few times. Its specificity is not known. The sample taken for sequencing was memory CD8+ T cells sorted from blood. Stated subset: CD45RO+ cells pooled with CCR7-negative TemRA cells. The sequence was collected from a man aged 25-45 years in good health. The chain recombines TRBV6-5 with TRBJ2-7; 10 bases fit TRBD2. The CDR3 nucleotides read TGTGCCAGCGCTAGCGGGAGCTACGAGCAGTACTTC. This gives the protein CASASGSYEQYF.